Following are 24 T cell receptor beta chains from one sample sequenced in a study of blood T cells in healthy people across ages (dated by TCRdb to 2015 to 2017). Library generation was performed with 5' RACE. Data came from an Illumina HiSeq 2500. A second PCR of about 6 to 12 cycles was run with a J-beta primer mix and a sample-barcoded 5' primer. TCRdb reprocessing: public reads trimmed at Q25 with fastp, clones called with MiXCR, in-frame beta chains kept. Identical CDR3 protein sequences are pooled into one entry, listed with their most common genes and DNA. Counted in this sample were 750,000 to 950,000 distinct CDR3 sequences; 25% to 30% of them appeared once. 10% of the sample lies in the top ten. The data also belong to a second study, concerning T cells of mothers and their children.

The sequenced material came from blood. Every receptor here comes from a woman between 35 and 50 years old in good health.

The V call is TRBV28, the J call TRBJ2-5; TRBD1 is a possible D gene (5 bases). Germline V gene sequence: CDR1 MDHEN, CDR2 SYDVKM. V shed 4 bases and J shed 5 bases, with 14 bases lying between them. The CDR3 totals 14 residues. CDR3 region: CASSSDLRGETQYF. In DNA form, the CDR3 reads TGTGCCAGCAGTTCCGACCTAAGGGGCGAGACCCAGTACTTC. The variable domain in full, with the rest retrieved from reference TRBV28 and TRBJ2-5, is DVKVTQSSRYLVKRTGEKVFLECVQDMDHENMFWYRQDPGLGLRLIYFSYDVKMKEKGDIPEGYSVSREKKERFSLILESASTNQTSMYLCASSSDLRGETQYFGPGTRLLVL.

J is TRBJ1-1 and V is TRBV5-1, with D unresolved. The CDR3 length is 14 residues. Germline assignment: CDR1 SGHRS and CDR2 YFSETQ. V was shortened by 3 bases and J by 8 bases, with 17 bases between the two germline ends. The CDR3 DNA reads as TGCGCCAGCAGCTCGGGCCTTCAGATACGGGAAGCTTTCTTT. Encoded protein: CASSSGLQIREAFF.

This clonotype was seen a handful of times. The CDR3 nucleotides are TGTGCTAGTGGTTTGGACGAGGCACAGCCCCAGCATTTT. Residues: CASGLDEAQPQHF. This chain joins TRBV12-5 and TRBJ1-5; no definite D call. V lost 1 base to trimming and J lost 7 bases, with 8 bases between them. CDR3 length equals 13 residues. Germline V lookup: CDR1 LGHNT, CDR2 FRNRAP.

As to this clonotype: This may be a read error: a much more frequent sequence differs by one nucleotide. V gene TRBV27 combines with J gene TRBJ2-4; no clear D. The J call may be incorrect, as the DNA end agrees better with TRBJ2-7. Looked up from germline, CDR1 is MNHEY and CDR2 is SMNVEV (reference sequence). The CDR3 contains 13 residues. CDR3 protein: CVSSLKLSYEQYF. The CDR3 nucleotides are TGTGTCAGCAGTTTGAAGTTATCCTACGAGCAGTACTTC.

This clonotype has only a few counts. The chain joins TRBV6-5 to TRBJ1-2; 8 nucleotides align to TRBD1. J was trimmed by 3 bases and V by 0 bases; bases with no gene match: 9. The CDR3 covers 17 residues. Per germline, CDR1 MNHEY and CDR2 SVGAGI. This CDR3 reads CASSYSGTGGIYYGYTF. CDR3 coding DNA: TGTGCCAGCAGTTACTCTGGAACAGGGGGAATTTACTATGGCTACACCTTC.

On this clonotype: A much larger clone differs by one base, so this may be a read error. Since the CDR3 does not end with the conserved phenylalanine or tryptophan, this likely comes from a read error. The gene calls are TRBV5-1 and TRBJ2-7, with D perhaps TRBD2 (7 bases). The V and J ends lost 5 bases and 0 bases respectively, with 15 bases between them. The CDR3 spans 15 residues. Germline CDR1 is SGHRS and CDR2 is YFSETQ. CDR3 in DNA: TGCGCCAGCAGTTACTCGGGGGGCCGCTCCTACGAGCAGTACCTC. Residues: CASSYSGGRSYEQYL.

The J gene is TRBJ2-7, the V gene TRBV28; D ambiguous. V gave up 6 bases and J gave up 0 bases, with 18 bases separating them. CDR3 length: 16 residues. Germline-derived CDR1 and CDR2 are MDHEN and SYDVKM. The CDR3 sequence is CASSLGRSQSSYEQYF. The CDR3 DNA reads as TGTGCCAGCAGCTTAGGCCGGTCTCAGAGCTCCTACGAGCAGTACTTC.

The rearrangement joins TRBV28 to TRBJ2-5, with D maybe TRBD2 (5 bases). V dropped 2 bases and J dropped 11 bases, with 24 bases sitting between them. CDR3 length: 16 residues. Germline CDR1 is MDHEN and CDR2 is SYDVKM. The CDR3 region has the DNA TGTGCCAGCAGTTTAGTGGGAGTCGTATCTGGGTACGTGCAGTACTTC. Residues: CASSLVGVVSGYVQYF.

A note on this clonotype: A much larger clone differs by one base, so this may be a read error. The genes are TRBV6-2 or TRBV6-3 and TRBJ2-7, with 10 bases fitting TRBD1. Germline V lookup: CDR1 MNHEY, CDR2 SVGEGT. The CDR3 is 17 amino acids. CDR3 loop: CAGSYSNFGTGDYEQYF. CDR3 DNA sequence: TGTGCCGGCAGTTACTCGAACTTTGGGACAGGGGACTACGAGCAGTACTTC.

This chain's CDR3 is CASSLSTQGVEQFF. In DNA, the CDR3 is TGCGCCAGCAGCTTGTCAACCCAGGGGGTTGAGCAGTTCTTC. The chain combines TRBV5-1 with TRBJ2-1; 7 nucleotides align to TRBD1. Germline V gene sequence: CDR1 SGHRS, CDR2 YFSETQ. This CDR3 has 14 amino acids. V trimming: 1 base; J trimming: 9 bases; junction bases outside the gene matches: 7.

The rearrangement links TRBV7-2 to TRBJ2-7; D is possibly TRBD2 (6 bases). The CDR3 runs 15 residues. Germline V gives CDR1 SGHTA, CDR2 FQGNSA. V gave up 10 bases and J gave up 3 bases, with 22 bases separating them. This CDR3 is CATTPDGASDYEQYF. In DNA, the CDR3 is TGTGCCACCACTCCGGATGGGGCTAGCGACTACGAGCAGTACTTC.

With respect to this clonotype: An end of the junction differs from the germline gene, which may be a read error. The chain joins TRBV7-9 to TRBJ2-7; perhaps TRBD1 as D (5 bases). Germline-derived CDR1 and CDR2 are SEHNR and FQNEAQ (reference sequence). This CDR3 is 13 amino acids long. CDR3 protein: CACSLMAGNEQYF. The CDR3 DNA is TGTGCCTGCAGCTTAATGGCAGGGAACGAGCAGTACTTC.

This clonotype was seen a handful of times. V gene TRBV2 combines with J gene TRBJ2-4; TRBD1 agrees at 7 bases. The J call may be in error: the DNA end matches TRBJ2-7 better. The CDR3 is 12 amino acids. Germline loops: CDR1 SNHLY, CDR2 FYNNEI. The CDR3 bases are TGTGCCGGCAAAGGGACAGCCTACGAGCAGTACTTC. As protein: CAGKGTAYEQYF.

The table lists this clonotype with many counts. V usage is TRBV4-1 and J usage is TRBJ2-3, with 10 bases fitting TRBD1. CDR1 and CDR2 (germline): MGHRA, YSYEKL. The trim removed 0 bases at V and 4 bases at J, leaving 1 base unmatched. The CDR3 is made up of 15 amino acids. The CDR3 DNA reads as TGCGCCAGCAGCCAAGATGGGACAGGGGCAGATACGCAGTATTTT. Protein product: CASSQDGTGADTQYF.

The CDR3 spells CASSFSDGTFNVLTF. DNA of the CDR3: TGTGCCAGCAGCTTTTCGGACGGGACCTTCAACGTCCTGACTTTC. V usage is TRBV7-9 and J usage is TRBJ2-6, with D perhaps matching TRBD1 or TRBD2 (5 bases each). The CDR3 loop spans 15 amino acids. V was pared by 3 bases and J by 9 bases, with 15 bases between. Per germline, CDR1 SEHNR and CDR2 FQNEAQ (reference sequence).

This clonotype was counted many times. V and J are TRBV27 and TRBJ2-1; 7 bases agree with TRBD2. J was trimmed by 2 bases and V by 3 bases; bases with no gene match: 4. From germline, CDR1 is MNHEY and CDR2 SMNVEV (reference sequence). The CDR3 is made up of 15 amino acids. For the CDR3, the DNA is TGTGCCAGCAGTTTCGGGGGGAACCCCTACAATGAGCAGTTCTTC. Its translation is CASSFGGNPYNEQFF.

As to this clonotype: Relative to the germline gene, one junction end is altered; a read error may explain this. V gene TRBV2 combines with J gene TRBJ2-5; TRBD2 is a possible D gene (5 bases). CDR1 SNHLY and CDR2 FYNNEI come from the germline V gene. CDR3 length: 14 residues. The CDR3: CASSEAGVGETQYF. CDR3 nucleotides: TGTGCCAGCAGCGAAGCCGGGGTGGGAGAGACCCAGTACTTC. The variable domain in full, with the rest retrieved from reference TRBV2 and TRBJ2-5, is EPEVTQTPSHQVTQMGQEVILRCVPISNHLYFYWYRQILGQKVEFLVSFYNNEISEKSEIFDDQFSVERPDGSNFTLKIRSTKLEDSAMYFCASSEAGVGETQYFGPGTRLLVL.

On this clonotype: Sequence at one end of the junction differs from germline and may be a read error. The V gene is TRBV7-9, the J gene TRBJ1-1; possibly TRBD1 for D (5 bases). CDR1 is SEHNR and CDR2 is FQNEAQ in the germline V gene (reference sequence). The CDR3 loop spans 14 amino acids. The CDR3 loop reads CASSSAGLGTEAFF. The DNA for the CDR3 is TGTGCCAGCAGCTCGGCGGGGCTGGGCACTGAGGCTTTCTTT.

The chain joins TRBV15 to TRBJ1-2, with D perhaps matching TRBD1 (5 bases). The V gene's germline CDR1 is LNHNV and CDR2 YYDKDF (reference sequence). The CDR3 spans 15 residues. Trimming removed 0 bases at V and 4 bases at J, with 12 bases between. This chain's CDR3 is CATSRERGSGYGYTF. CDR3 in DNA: TGTGCCACCAGCAGAGAGCGGGGGTCGGGCTATGGCTACACCTTC.

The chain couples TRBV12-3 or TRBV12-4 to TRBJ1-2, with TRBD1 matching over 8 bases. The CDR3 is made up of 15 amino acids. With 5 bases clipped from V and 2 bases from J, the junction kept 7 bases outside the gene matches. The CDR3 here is CASSPRQGPNYGYTF. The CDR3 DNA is TGTGCCAGCAGTCCTCGACAGGGGCCCAACTATGGCTACACCTTC.

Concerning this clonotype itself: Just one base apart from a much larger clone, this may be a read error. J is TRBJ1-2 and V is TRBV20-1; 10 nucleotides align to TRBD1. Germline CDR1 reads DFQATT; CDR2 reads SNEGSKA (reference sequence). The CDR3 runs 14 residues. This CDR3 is CSAGKTGGNYGHTF. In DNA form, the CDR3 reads TGCAGTGCTGGAAAGACAGGGGGCAACTATGGCCACACCTTC.

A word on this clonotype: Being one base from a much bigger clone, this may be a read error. CDR3: CASSTDRQRASYGYTF. Written as DNA, the CDR3 is TGTGCCAGCAGTACGGACCGTCAACGAGCTAGCTATGGCTACACCTTC. The rearrangement links TRBV6-5 to TRBJ1-2; no firm D call. Trimming stripped 5 bases from V and 4 bases from J, with 20 bases between. The CDR3 extends over 16 amino acids. Germline-derived CDR1 and CDR2 are MNHEY and SVGAGI.

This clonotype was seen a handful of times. The CDR3 sequence is CASSSDRGRQETQYF. CDR3 in DNA: TGCGCCAGCAGCTCGGACAGGGGGCGACAAGAGACCCAGTACTTC. V gene TRBV5-1 combines with J gene TRBJ2-5, with 11 bases fitting TRBD1. Trimming removed 3 bases from V and 2 bases from J; junction bases left unmatched: 3. The CDR3 has 15 residues. Germline V gene lookup returns CDR1 SGHRS and CDR2 YFSETQ.

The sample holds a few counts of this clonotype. Here the CDR3 reads CASRTGFPYEQYF. CDR3 nucleotide sequence: TGTGCCAGCAGAACTGGGTTCCCCTACGAGCAGTACTTC. The gene calls are TRBV6-2 or TRBV6-3 and TRBJ2-7; D uncertain. The V end lost 6 bases, the J end lost 2 bases, and 11 bases lay between the germline ends. The CDR3 runs to 13 residues. Germline V gives CDR1 MNHEY, CDR2 SVGEGT.